This TCR beta chain emerged from a study of cytomegalovirus exposure and HLA in healthy donors. The study, taken as a whole, reports: Some public TCRs appeared in many individuals, while most sequences were rare. In vitro data verified a few CMV-associated chains as specific for CMV antigens.

Sequencing was performed with immunoSEQ multiplex PCR; in TCRdb, only in-frame clones are kept and a portion is missing. This sample has 90,000 to 150,000 clones, with around 87% found just once. Germline lookup yields CDR1 SGHVS and CDR2 FQNEAQ. The V end was cut by 6 bases, the J end by 2 bases, with 14 bases between. This CDR3 has 14 residues. Comment on this clone: What it recognizes is unknown.

Sample: PBMCs. This clonotype was sampled from a woman aged 18-29 years in good health and CMV-seropositive. The rearrangement links TRBV7-8 to TRBJ2-7; D perhaps matches TRBD2 (7 bases). This CDR3 reads CASSGGASTYEQYF. CDR3 sequence (DNA): TGTGCCAGCAGTGGGGGGGCATCAACCTACGAGCAGTACTTC.